This T cell receptor beta chain was identified during a study of cytomegalovirus exposure and HLA in healthy donors. A note on this clone: Antigen specificity is unknown.

Losses at the gene ends were 1 base for V and 8 bases for J; bases not matched to a gene: 7. The CDR3 length is 15 residues. CDR1 and CDR2 (germline): SGHNT, YYREEE (reference sequence). Findings of the study overall: According to reports, the classifier identified cytomegalovirus status with high specificity and sensitivity. The authors confirmed in vitro that three CMV-associated chains were specific for CMV antigens. HLA-A and HLA-B allele assignments for most subjects were reportedly predicted accurately using TCR beta sequences. About 87% or about 30% of the time was how often most TCR beta V segments were productive, according to an earlier analysis.

Researchers ran the PCR with 60 Vbeta and 13 Jbeta primers. Libraries were prepared by immunoSEQ multiplex PCR; TCRdb keeps only in-frame clonotypes and omits some of them. Among 150,000 or so clones listed, over 80% were seen once. V is TRBV5-4 and J is TRBJ2-1; 9 positions agree with TRBD2. The origin of this receptor is a male donor in good health and CMV-seropositive. Sequencing used PBMCs. In DNA, the CDR3 is TGTGCCAGCAGCTTGAGTGGAGCGGGAGGCGATGAGCAGTTCTTC. Its translation is CASSLSGAGGDEQFF.